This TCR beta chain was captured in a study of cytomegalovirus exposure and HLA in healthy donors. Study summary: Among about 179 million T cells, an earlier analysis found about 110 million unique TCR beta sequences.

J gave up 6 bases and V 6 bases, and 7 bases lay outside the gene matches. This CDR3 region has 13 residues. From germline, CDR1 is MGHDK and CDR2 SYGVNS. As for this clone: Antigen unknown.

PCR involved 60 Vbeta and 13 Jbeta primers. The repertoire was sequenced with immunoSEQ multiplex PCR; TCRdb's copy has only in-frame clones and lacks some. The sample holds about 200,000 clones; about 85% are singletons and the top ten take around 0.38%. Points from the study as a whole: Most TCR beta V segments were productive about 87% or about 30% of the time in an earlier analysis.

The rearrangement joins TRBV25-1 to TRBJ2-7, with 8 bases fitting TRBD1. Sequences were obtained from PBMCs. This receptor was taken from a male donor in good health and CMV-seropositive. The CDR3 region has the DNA TGTGCCAGCAGGGACAGGGCCACCTGCGAGCAGTACTTC. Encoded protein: CASRDRATCEQYF.